Listed here are 2 T cell receptor beta chains from one sample, sequenced in a study of regulatory dendritic cells for organ transplantation. Produced via immunoSEQ multiplex PCR; TCRdb's table is partial and in-frame only. In the table there are some 10,000 clones, roughly two thirds of which are singletons. Material for sequencing was memory CD8+ T cells from blood. Documented subset: CD45RO+ memory T cells. These receptor sequences come from a human donor in good health.

The V call is TRBV6-5, the J call TRBJ2-2; D possibly corresponds to TRBD1 (6 bases). CDR3 length: 12 amino acids. With 6 bases removed from V and 10 bases from J, the gap between germline ends came to 12 bases. CDR1 and CDR2 from the germline V gene are MNHEY and SVGAGI. The DNA of the CDR3 is TGTGCCAGCAGGCCTCAGGGGTCGGAGCTGTTTTTT. This encodes CASRPQGSELFF.

The V call is TRBV6-5, the J call TRBJ1-2; 10 bases line up with TRBD1. Germline CDR1 MNHEY, CDR2 SVGAGI. Trimming took 4 bases from V and 2 from J; bases not matched to a gene: 4. The CDR3 totals 15 residues. In nucleotides, the CDR3 is TGTGCCAGCAGTTCCCCGGGACAGGGGAACTATGGCTACACCTTC. Translation: CASSSPGQGNYGYTF.